Each of the 10 T cell receptor beta chains below was sequenced from the same sample in a study of blood T cells in healthy people across ages. The use of a sample-barcoded 5' primer and a J-beta primer mix characterized a second PCR of about 7 to 12 cycles. Each CDR3 protein gets one entry after TCRdb re-called the 5' RACE reads with MiXCR. The sample shows about 1,600,000 distinct CDR3 sequences, roughly 40% of them seen only once. Source material: blood. These TCRs come from a woman under 30 in good health.

There are many counts of this clonotype. The chain employs TRBV12-3 or TRBV12-4 and TRBJ2-1; possible D gene TRBD2, 5 bases. Trimming stripped 5 bases from V and 0 bases from J, with 11 bases between. The CDR3 has 15 residues. CDR3 DNA sequence: TGTGCCAGCAGTCGCGGGTTAAGCTCCTACAATGAGCAGTTCTTC. Translation gives CASSRGLSSYNEQFF.

Only a few counts were recorded for this clonotype. This chain joins TRBV6-5 and TRBJ2-5, with D unclear. V gave up 0 bases and J gave up 5 bases, with 13 bases separating them. This CDR3 contains 15 residues. CDR1 and CDR2 (germline): MNHEY, SVGAGI. CDR3 region: CASSYSGLLKETQYF. The DNA for the CDR3 is TGTGCCAGCAGTTACTCGGGCCTCTTAAAGGAGACCCAGTACTTC.

This clonotype was seen ten or more times. The rearrangement links TRBV5-1 to TRBJ2-7; TRBD1 or TRBD2 may be the D gene (5 bases each). Germline V gives CDR1 SGHRS, CDR2 YFSETQ. The CDR3 consists of 14 residues. Trimming stripped 0 bases from V and 1 base from J, with 8 bases between. In DNA, the CDR3 is TGCGCCAGCAGCTTGGGGGACGGTTCCTACGAGCAGTACTTC. Amino acid sequence: CASSLGDGSYEQYF.

The chain joins TRBV29-1 to TRBJ2-3; D perhaps matches TRBD1 (5 bases). CDR1 is SQVTM, CDR2 ANQGSEA, per germline. V lost 4 bases and J 4 bases, leaving 21 bases between the germline ends. The CDR3 sequence is 16 residues long. CDR3 DNA: TGCAGCGTTGTAGGGGCCAGGCAAGGTAGTGCAGATACGCAGTATTTT. It codes for CSVVGARQGSADTQYF.

This chain links TRBV6-5 with TRBJ2-7; D not certain. The CDR3 spans 13 residues. Trimming took off 2 bases at V and 6 bases at J, with 11 bases between the two ends. The germline V gene has CDR1 MNHEY and CDR2 SVGAGI. The CDR3 bases are TGTGCCAGCAGTTACGGAGCCTCGGGCGAGCAGTACTTC. Translating it yields CASSYGASGEQYF.

CDR3: CASSEATQYYGYTF. The CDR3 DNA follows: TGTGCCAGCAGTGAAGCCACACAGTACTATGGCTACACCTTC. The rearrangement joins TRBV6-1 to TRBJ1-2; D uncertain. Trimming shortened V by 0 bases and J by 3 bases, and 8 bases separated the two germline ends. The CDR3 sequence is 14 residues long. Germline loops: CDR1 MNHNS, CDR2 SASEGT.

The rearrangement uses TRBV5-6 and TRBJ2-5, with a weak D call TRBD2 (5 bases). The CDR3 is 12 residues long. Germline V lookup: CDR1 SGHDT, CDR2 YYEEEE. V was trimmed by 4 bases and J by 11 bases, leaving 15 bases between them. Here the CDR3 reads CASSPGSGGQYF. Written as DNA, the CDR3 is TGTGCCAGCAGCCCGGGGTCTGGTGGGCAGTACTTC.

There are many counts of this clonotype. The rearrangement links TRBV4-2 to TRBJ2-3; 8 bases match TRBD1. Germline V gene sequence: CDR1 LGHNA, CDR2 YNFKEQ. The V and J ends lost 1 base and 4 bases, in that order; junction bases with no gene match: 7. The CDR3 contains 16 residues. This CDR3 is CASSQVTGDRPDTQYF. CDR3 in DNA: TGTGCCAGCAGCCAAGTGACAGGGGATCGCCCAGATACGCAGTATTTT.

At least ten counts were recorded for this clonotype. V is TRBV10-3 and J is TRBJ2-3; 9 bases align to TRBD2. The CDR3 covers 14 residues. Germline CDR1 is ENHRY and CDR2 is SYGVKD. V dropped 4 bases and J dropped 6; count of bases not matched to a gene: 5. The CDR3 DNA sequence: TGTGCCATCAGTGGCGGGAGGGATGGGGATACGCAGTATTTT. Protein sequence: CAISGGRDGDTQYF.

This clonotype was detected a few times. This chain joins TRBV20-1 and TRBJ2-3, with 9 nucleotides matching TRBD2. Germline loops: CDR1 DFQATT, CDR2 SNEGSKA (reference sequence). The CDR3 extends over 13 amino acids. With V trimmed by 6 bases and J by 6 bases, 7 bases remained unmatched. The CDR3 DNA follows: TGCAGTGCCCCAGCGGGAGGCAGGGATACGCAGTATTTT. Encoded protein: CSAPAGGRDTQYF.